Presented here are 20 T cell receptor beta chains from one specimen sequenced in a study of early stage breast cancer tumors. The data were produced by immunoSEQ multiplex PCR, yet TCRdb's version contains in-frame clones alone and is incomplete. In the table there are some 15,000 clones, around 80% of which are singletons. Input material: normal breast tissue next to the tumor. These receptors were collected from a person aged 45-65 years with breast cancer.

The CDR3, as DNA: TGTGCCTGGAGTTCCTCCTACAGGGATTACGGTGAAGCTTTCTTT. It translates to CAWSSSYRDYGEAFF. The gene calls are TRBV30 and TRBJ1-1; weak D call: TRBD1 (6 bases). V lost 2 bases and J lost 7, with 20 bases in between. Germline V lookup: CDR1 GTSNPN, CDR2 SVGIG (reference sequence). The CDR3 runs to 15 residues.

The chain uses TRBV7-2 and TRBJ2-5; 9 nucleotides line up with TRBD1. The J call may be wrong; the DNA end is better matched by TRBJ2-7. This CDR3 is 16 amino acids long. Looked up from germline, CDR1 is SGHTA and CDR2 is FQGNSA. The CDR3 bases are TGTGCCAGCAGCTTCTCGGGGACAGGGTTCACCTACGAGCAGTACTTC. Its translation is CASSFSGTGFTYEQYF.

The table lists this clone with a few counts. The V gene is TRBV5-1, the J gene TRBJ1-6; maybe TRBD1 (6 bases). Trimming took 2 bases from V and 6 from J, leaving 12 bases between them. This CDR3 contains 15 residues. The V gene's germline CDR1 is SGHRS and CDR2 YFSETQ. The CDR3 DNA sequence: TGCGCCAGCAGCTTAGGACAGCCGATTAATTCACCCCTCCACTTT. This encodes CASSLGQPINSPLHF.

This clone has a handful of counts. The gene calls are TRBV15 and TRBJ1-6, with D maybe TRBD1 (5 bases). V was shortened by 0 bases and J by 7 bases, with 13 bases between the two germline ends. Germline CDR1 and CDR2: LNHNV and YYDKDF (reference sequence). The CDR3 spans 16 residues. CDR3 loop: CATSRDASRDNSPLHF. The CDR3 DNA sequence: TGTGCCACCAGCAGAGATGCCAGCAGGGACAATTCACCCCTCCACTTT. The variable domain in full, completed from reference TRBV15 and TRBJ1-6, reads DAMVIQNPRYQVTQFGKPVTLSCSQTLNHNVMYWYQQKSSQAPKLLFHYYDKDFNNEADTPDNFQSRRPNTSFCFLDIRSPGLGDTAMYLCATSRDASRDNSPLHFGNGTRLTVT.

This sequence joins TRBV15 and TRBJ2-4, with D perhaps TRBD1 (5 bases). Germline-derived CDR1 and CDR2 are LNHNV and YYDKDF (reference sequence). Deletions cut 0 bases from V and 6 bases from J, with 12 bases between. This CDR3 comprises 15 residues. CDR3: CATSRDTDTGNIQYF. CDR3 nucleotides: TGTGCCACCAGCAGAGACACAGATACAGGAAACATTCAGTACTTC.

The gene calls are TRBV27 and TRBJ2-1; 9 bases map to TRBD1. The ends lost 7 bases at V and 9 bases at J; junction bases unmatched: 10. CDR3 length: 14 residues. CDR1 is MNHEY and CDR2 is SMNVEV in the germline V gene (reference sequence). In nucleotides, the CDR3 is TGTGCCAGCAAGGGGACAGGGATAAGTGGTGAGCAGTTCTTC. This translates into CASKGTGISGEQFF.

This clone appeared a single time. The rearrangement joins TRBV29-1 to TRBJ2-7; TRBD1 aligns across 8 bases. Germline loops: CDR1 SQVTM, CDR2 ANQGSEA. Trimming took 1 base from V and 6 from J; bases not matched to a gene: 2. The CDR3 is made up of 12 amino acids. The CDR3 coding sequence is TGCAGCGTTGAAGTCAGGGGGCTCGAGCAGTACTTC. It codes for CSVEVRGLEQYF.

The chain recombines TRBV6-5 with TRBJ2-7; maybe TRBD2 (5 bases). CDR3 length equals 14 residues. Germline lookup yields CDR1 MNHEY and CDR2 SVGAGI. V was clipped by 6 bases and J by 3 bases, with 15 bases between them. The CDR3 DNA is TGTGCCAGCAGCCTCCGGGGTCGTCTCTACGAGCAGTACTTC. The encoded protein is CASSLRGRLYEQYF.

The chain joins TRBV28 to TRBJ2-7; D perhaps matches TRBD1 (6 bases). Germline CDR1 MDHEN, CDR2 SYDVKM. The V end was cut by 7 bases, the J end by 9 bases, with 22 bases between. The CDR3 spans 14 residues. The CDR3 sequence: CASNSWDIKGVQYF. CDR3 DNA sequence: TGTGCCAGCAATTCCTGGGACATTAAAGGCGTGCAGTACTTC. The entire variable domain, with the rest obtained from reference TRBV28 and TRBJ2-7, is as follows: DVKVTQSSRYLVKRTGEKVFLECVQDMDHENMFWYRQDPGLGLRLIYFSYDVKMKEKGDIPEGYSVSREKKERFSLILESASTNQTSMYLCASNSWDIKGVQYFGPGTRLTVT.

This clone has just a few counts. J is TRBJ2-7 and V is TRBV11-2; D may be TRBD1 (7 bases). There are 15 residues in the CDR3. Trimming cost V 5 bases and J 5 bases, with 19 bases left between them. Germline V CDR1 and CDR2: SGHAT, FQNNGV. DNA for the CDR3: TGTGCCAGCAGCATGCCAGGGGGACTGGGTCACGAGCAGTACTTC. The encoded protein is CASSMPGGLGHEQYF.

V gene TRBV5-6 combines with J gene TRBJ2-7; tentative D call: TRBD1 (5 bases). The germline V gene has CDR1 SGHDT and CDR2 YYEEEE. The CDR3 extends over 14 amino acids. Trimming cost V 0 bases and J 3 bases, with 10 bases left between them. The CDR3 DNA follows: TGTGCCAGCAGCTTGGGCCAGGGTCGCTACGAGCAGTACTTC. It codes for CASSLGQGRYEQYF.

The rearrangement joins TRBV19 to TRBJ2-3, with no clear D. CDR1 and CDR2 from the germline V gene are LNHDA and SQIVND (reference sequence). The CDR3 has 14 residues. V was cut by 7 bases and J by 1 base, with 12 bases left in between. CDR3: CASTSAQGTDTQYF. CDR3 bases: TGTGCCAGTACCTCCGCCCAGGGCACAGATACGCAGTATTTT.

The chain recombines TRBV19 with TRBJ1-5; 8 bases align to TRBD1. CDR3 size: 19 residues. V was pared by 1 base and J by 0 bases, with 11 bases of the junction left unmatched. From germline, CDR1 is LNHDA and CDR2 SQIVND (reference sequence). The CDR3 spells CASSIVTGANLNSNQPQHF. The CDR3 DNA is TGTGCCAGTAGTATAGTGACAGGGGCGAACCTTAATAGCAATCAGCCCCAGCATTTT. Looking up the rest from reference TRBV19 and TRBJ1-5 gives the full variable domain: DGGITQSPKYLFRKEGQNVTLSCEQNLNHDAMYWYRQDPGQGLRLIYYSQIVNDFQKGDIAEGYSVSREKKESFPLTVTSAQKNPTAFYLCASSIVTGANLNSNQPQHFGDGTRLSIL.

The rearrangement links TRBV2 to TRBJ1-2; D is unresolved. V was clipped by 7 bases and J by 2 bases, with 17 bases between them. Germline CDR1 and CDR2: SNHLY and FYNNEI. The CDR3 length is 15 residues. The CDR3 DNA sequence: TGTGCCAGCACCGACCCTCGCCCGAGGAACTATGGCTACACCTTC. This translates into CASTDPRPRNYGYTF.

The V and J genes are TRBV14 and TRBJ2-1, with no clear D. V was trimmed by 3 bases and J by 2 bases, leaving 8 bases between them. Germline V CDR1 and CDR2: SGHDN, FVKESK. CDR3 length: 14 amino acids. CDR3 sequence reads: CASSQAFPYNEQFF. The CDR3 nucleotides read TGTGCCAGCAGCCAGGCCTTTCCCTACAATGAGCAGTTCTTC.

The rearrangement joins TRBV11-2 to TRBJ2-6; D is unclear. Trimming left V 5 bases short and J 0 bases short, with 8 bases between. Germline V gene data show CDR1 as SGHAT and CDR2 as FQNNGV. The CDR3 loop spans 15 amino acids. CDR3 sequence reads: CASSRPRSGANVLTF. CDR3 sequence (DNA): TGTGCCAGCAGCCGACCGCGCTCTGGGGCCAACGTCCTGACTTTC.

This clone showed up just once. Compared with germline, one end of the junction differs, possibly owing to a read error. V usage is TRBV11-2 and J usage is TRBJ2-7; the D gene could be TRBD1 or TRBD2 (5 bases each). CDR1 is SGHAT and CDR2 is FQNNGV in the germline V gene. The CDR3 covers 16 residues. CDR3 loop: CASTLESGTPPYEQYF. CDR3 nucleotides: TGTGCCAGCACCTTAGAATCCGGGACCCCTCCCTACGAGCAGTACTTC.

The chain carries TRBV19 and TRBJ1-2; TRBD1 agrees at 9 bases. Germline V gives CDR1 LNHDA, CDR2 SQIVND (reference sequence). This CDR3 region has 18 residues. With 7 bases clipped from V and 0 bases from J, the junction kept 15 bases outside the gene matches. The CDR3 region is CASNPTGGITSANYGYTF. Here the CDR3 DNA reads TGTGCCAGTAACCCGACAGGGGGGATCACCTCCGCTAACTATGGCTACACCTTC.

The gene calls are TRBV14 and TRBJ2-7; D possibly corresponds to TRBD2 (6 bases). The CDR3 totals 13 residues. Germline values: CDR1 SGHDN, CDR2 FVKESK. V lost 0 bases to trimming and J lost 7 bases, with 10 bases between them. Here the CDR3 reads CASSQDAGGEQYF. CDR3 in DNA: TGTGCCAGCAGCCAAGACGCTGGGGGGGAGCAGTACTTC.

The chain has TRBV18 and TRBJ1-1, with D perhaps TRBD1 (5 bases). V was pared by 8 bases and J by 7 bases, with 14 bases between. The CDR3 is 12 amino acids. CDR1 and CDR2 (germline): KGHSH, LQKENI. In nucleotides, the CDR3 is TGTGCCAGCGCCAAGGACGACAGTGAAGCTTTCTTT. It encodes CASAKDDSEAFF.